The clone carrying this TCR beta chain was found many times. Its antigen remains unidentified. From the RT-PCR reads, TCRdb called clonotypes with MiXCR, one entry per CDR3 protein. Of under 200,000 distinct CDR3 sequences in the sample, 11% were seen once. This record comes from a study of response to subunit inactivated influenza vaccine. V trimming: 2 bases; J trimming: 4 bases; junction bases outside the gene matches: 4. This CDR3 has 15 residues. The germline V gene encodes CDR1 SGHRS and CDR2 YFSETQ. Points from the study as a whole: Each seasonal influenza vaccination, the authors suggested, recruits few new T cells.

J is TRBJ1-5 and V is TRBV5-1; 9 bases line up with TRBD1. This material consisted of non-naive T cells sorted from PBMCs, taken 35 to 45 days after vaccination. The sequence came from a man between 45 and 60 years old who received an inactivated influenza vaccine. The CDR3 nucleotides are TGCGCCAGCAGCTTATCGGGACAGGGAAATCAGCCCCAGCATTTT. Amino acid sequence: CASSLSGQGNQPQHF.